These T cell receptor beta chains were read from a single sample in a study of blood T cell repertoires in COVID-19. Only in-frame clones appear in the TCRdb table, and some are missing; sequencing was by immunoSEQ multiplex PCR. The sample includes 130,000 to 150,000 clones, roughly 87% seen only once; the top ten take less than 5%. The sequenced sample consisted of PBMCs or T cells enriched from blood (not recorded which). The source is a woman between 40 and 50 years old who had been exposed to COVID-19. Both conserved end residues are part of each CDR3. Each record gives: clone size, D gene, J gene, V gene, CDR3 protein, CDR3 DNA. The D gene is left open where the match is weak. Clone sizes are given selectively: once, few, many, or a class where the clone is expanded.

.	.	TRBJ1-2	TRBV6-6	CASSYEGANYGYTF	TGTGCCAGCAGTTACGAGGGGGCTAACTATGGCTACACCTTC
.	.	TRBJ2-2	TRBV5-1	CASSSTGTAGELFF	TGCGCCAGCAGCTCCACAGGGACGGCCGGGGAGCTGTTTTTT
.	.	TRBJ1-2	TRBV11-2	CASSLNSPLYGYTF	TGTGCCAGCAGCTTAAACAGTCCCCTTTATGGCTACACCTTC
once	.	TRBJ2-7	TRBV7-6	CASSPFRDYEQYF	TGTGCCAGCAGCCCTTTTCGGGACTACGAGCAGTACTTC
once	.	TRBJ1-4	TRBV27	CASRTQGATNEKLFF	TGTGCCAGCAGGACTCAGGGTGCAACTAATGAAAAACTGTTTTTT
.	.	TRBJ1-5	TRBV15	CATIPRQSLYSNQPQHF	TGTGCCACCATTCCAAGACAGTCTCTCTATAGCAATCAGCCCCAGCATTTT
.	TRBD2	TRBJ2-7	TRBV2	CASSVGREGSYEQYF	TGTGCCAGCAGTGTTGGCAGGGAGGGCTCCTACGAGCAGTACTTC
once	.	TRBJ1-3	TRBV11-3	CASSLSRDSGNTIYF	TGTGCCAGCAGCTTATCTCGGGATTCTGGAAACACCATATATTTT
.	.	TRBJ2-1	TRBV7-2	CASSPSQGAYNEQFF	TGTGCCAGCAGCCCAAGCCAGGGCGCCTACAATGAGCAGTTCTTC
.	.	TRBJ2-7	TRBV4-1	CASSQRTGNAYEQYF	TGCGCCAGCAGCCAAAGAACAGGGAACGCCTACGAGCAGTACTTC
once	.	TRBJ1-3	TRBV5-5	CASSSPLTGHTIYF	TGTGCCAGCAGCTCGCCTCTAACAGGTCACACCATATATTTT
.	.	TRBJ2-7	TRBV2	CASSPSSYEQYF	TGTGCCAGCAGTCCTAGCTCCTACGAGCAGTACTTC
.	.	TRBJ2-2	TRBV5-1	CASSLAGEMEKGNTGELFF	TGCGCCAGCAGCTTGGCGGGGGAGATGGAGAAGGGGAACACCGGGGAGCTGTTTTTT
.	.	TRBJ2-1	TRBV4-3	CASSQEWRARYNEQFF	TGCGCCAGCAGCCAGGAGTGGCGGGCAAGGTACAATGAGCAGTTCTTC
.	.	TRBJ2-1	TRBV27	CASSPLGSGPYNEQFF	TGTGCCAGCAGTCCGCTTGGGAGCGGCCCCTACAATGAGCAGTTCTTC
.	.	TRBJ2-3	TRBV19	CASGASDRGTQYF	TGTGCCAGTGGCGCGTCTGACCGGGGTACGCAGTATTTT
.	TRBD2	TRBJ2-7	TRBV2	CASSGLADFSYEQYF	TGTGCCAGCAGCGGACTAGCGGATTTCTCCTACGAGCAGTACTTC
.	.	TRBJ1-5	TRBV6-5	CASSYRGNQPQHF	TGTGCCAGCAGTTACCGGGGAAATCAGCCCCAGCATTTT
.	.	TRBJ2-1	TRBV24-1	CATSHRDKPYNEQFF	TGTGCCACCAGCCACCGGGACAAGCCCTACAATGAGCAGTTCTTC
.	TRBD1	TRBJ2-5	TRBV11-2	CASRRQGVSETQYF	TGTGCCAGCAGGAGACAGGGAGTATCGGAGACCCAGTACTTC
.	TRBD1	TRBJ2-7	TRBV5-1	CASSLGTGTGEQYF	TGCGCCAGCAGCTTAGGGACAGGGACTGGGGAGCAGTACTTC
.	TRBD2	TRBJ2-1	TRBV28	CASSIPGLAGGGLHEQFF	TGTGCCAGCAGTATTCCGGGACTAGCGGGAGGAGGACTCCATGAGCAGTTCTTC
.	.	TRBJ2-2	TRBV5-1	CASSLRDTYTGELFF	TGCGCCAGCAGCTTGAGGGACACATACACCGGGGAGCTGTTTTTT
.	.	TRBJ2-1	TRBV11-2	CASSLYRPGTQYNEQFF	TGTGCCAGCAGCCTATACCGCCCTGGGACACAGTACAATGAGCAGTTCTTC
.	.	TRBJ1-2	TRBV6-5	CASSQDRPRIYGYTF	TGTGCCAGCAGCCAAGACAGGCCCCGGATCTATGGCTACACCTTC
.	TRBD2	TRBJ2-2	TRBV5-1	CASSPKGTSGGANTGELFF	TGCGCCAGCAGCCCAAAAGGGACTAGCGGGGGGGCGAACACCGGGGAGCTGTTTTTT
.	.	TRBJ1-2	TRBV27	CASSTLRGYGYTF	TGTGCCAGCAGTACACTCAGGGGCTATGGCTACACCTTC
.	TRBD1	TRBJ1-2	TRBV28	CASTRQGFLYGYTF	TGTGCCAGCACAAGACAGGGCTTTCTCTATGGCTACACCTTC
.	TRBD1	TRBJ1-1	TRBV4-3	CASSQDVLGQGGAFF	TGCGCCAGCAGCCAAGATGTTTTGGGACAGGGAGGTGCTTTCTTT
.	.	TRBJ1-1	TRBV10-3	CASRRDADTEAFF	TGTGCCAGCCGCAGGGATGCGGACACTGAAGCTTTCTTT
.	.	TRBJ2-7	TRBV3-1/TRBV3-2	CASSRDTYEQYF	TGTGCCAGCAGCCGGGACACGTACGAGCAGTACTTC
once	TRBD1	TRBJ2-5	TRBV18	CASSPKTLGTGGEETQYF	TGTGCCAGCTCACCCAAAACCCTGGGGACAGGGGGCGAAGAGACCCAGTACTTC
.	.	TRBJ2-1	TRBV19	CASSIRGDYNEQFF	TGTGCCAGTAGTATCAGGGGCGACTACAATGAGCAGTTCTTC
.	.	TRBJ2-2	TRBV4-3	CASSQVEGGELFF	TGCGCCAGCAGCCAAGTCGAGGGCGGGGAGCTGTTTTTT
.	TRBD1	TRBJ1-1	TRBV6-5	CASSTPDRANTEAFF	TGTGCCAGCAGTACCCCGGACAGGGCGAACACTGAAGCTTTCTTT
.	TRBD1	TRBJ1-5	TRBV7-2	CASSLLILRTGFNQPQHF	TGTGCCAGCAGCCTCCTTATTTTAAGGACAGGGTTTAATCAGCCCCAGCATTTT
.	TRBD2	TRBJ2-1	TRBV3-1/TRBV3-2	CASSQAGGPDGEQFF	TGTGCCAGCAGCCAGGCGGGAGGGCCGGACGGTGAGCAGTTCTTC
.	TRBD2	TRBJ2-1	TRBV6-1	CASTRGEYDEQFF	TGTGCCAGCACGCGGGGGGAGTACGATGAGCAGTTCTTC
few	TRBD1	TRBJ2-7	TRBV6-2/TRBV6-3	CASSYSRTGFYEQYF	TGTGCCAGCAGTTACTCGAGGACAGGGTTCTACGAGCAGTACTTC